These 26 T cell receptor beta chains came from one sample sequenced in a study of neurological immune-mediated disorders. TCRdb recomputed calls from the 5' RACE reads with MiXCR, one row per CDR3 protein. The sample has roughly 80,000 distinct CDR3 sequences, 5% to 6.5% seen once. Time point: longitudinal time-point 2. Sequencing input: PBMCs. The receptors stem from a woman aged 60-75 years with multiple sclerosis.

This clonotype was seen at least ten times. For the CDR3, the DNA is TGCAGTGCTAGAGTGCAGGACAACATGAACACTGAAGCTTTCTTT. Amino acid sequence: CSARVQDNMNTEAFF. V and J are TRBV20-1 and TRBJ1-1, with D maybe TRBD1 (5 bases). The CDR3 is 15 amino acids. CDR1 and CDR2 (germline): DFQATT, SNEGSKA (reference sequence). V lost 1 base, J lost 0 bases, and 12 bases lay in between.

This clonotype was counted many times. The J gene is TRBJ2-7, the V gene TRBV20-1; TRBD1 is a possible D gene (6 bases). CDR3 length equals 12 residues. V was pared by 1 base and J by 3 bases, with 7 bases between. Germline lookup yields CDR1 DFQATT and CDR2 SNEGSKA (reference sequence). CDR3 nucleotides: TGCAGTGCTAGAGTACAGGGCTACGAGCAGTACTTC. Protein product: CSARVQGYEQYF.

There are many counts of this clonotype. The rearrangement uses TRBV5-1 and TRBJ2-3; D unresolved. The V end was cut by 0 bases, the J end by 2 bases, with 1 base between. This CDR3 comprises 12 residues. Germline CDR1 reads SGHRS; CDR2 reads YFSETQ. CDR3 residues: CASSLDTDTQYF. CDR3 nucleotide sequence: TGCGCCAGCAGCTTGGACACAGATACGCAGTATTTT. Full variable domain (missing parts from reference TRBV5-1 and TRBJ2-3): KAGVTQTPRYLIKTRGQQVTLSCSPISGHRSVSWYQQTPGQGLQFLFEYFSETQRNKGNFPGRFSGRQFSNSRSEMNVSTLELGDSALYLCASSLDTDTQYFGPGTRLTVL.

This clonotype was detected ten times or more. This sequence joins TRBV5-1 and TRBJ2-1; D not resolved. V was trimmed by 2 bases and J by 0 bases, leaving 9 bases between them. The CDR3 runs to 15 residues. The germline V gene has CDR1 SGHRS and CDR2 YFSETQ. CDR3 coding DNA: TGCGCCAGCAGCTTTGTAGTAAACTCCTACAATGAGCAGTTCTTC. Protein product: CASSFVVNSYNEQFF. The full variable domain, completed using reference TRBV5-1 and TRBJ2-1, is KAGVTQTPRYLIKTRGQQVTLSCSPISGHRSVSWYQQTPGQGLQFLFEYFSETQRNKGNFPGRFSGRQFSNSRSEMNVSTLELGDSALYLCASSFVVNSYNEQFFGPGTRLTVL.

In this sample, this clonotype turned up many times. The chain has TRBV4-2 and TRBJ2-4; tentative D call: TRBD1 (5 bases). The CDR3 contains 15 residues. V lost 0 bases and J 7 bases, leaving 13 bases between the germline ends. CDR1 is LGHNA, CDR2 YNFKEQ, per germline. The DNA for the CDR3 is TGTGCCAGCAGCCAAGATCACGCAGGGTCCAACATTCAGTACTTC. Amino acids: CASSQDHAGSNIQYF.

This clonotype was detected a few times. The DNA for the CDR3 is TGTGCCAGCAGTTCCGGGAGCCATGGCTACACCTTC. Translating gives CASSSGSHGYTF. The chain employs TRBV6-2 or TRBV6-3 and TRBJ1-2, with D hard to call. The length of the CDR3 is 12 residues. V lost 4 bases, J lost 6 bases, and 9 bases lay in between. Germline V CDR1 and CDR2: MNHEY, SVGEGT.

Many counts were recorded for this clonotype. The chain combines TRBV5-1 with TRBJ1-1; D is uncertain. This CDR3 contains 16 residues. The germline V gene has CDR1 SGHRS and CDR2 YFSETQ. Trimming took off 0 bases at V and 0 bases at J, with 12 bases between the two ends. The CDR3 nucleotides are TGCGCCAGCAGCTTGGATGAACAAATAATGAACACTGAAGCTTTCTTT. Protein sequence: CASSLDEQIMNTEAFF.

This clonotype came up many times. This sequence joins TRBV5-6 and TRBJ1-1; 7 bases fit TRBD1. The germline CDR1 and CDR2 sequences are SGHDT and YYEEEE. The CDR3 sequence is 16 residues long. J gave up 3 bases and V 2 bases, and 10 bases lay outside the gene matches. CDR3 sequence (DNA): TGTGCCAGCAGCTTTAGAACAGGGGAAGGGGACACTGAAGCTTTCTTT. Protein sequence: CASSFRTGEGDTEAFF. Full variable domain (remainder filled in from reference TRBV5-6 and TRBJ1-1): DAGVTQSPTHLIKTRGQQVTLRCSPKSGHDTVSWYQQALGQGPQFIFQYYEEEERQRGNFPDRFSGHQFPNYSSELNVNALLLGDSALYLCASSFRTGEGDTEAFFGQGTRLTVV.

This clonotype occurred many times. CDR3 in DNA: TGTGCCAGCAGTCTTGGACTAGCTCAAGGTGAGCAGTTCTTC. It encodes CASSLGLAQGEQFF. The genes are TRBV12-3 or TRBV12-4 and TRBJ2-1; 8 bases line up with TRBD2. With 5 bases clipped from V and 9 bases from J, the junction kept 9 bases outside the gene matches. This CDR3 is built from 14 residues.

In its sample, this clonotype was seen many times. The chain couples TRBV5-6 to TRBJ2-7; a possible D gene is TRBD1 (6 bases). CDR1 is SGHDT and CDR2 is YYEEEE in the germline V gene. The CDR3 has 15 amino acids. With 4 bases removed from V and 2 bases from J, the gap between germline ends came to 16 bases. The CDR3 loop is CASSTGHVFAYEQYF. The CDR3 nucleotides are TGTGCCAGCAGCACGGGACACGTATTTGCCTACGAGCAGTACTTC.

V is TRBV6-4 and J is TRBJ1-1, with D perhaps TRBD1 (5 bases). The CDR3 totals 12 residues. CDR1 MRHNA and CDR2 SNTAGT come from the germline V gene. CDR3 sequence (DNA): TGTGTCAGTAGTGCCGGGGGCACTGAAGCTTTCTTT. Its protein is CVSSAGGTEAFF.

This clonotype was observed at least ten times. The rearrangement joins TRBV12-3 or TRBV12-4 to TRBJ2-7; D may be TRBD1 or TRBD2 (5 bases each). Trimming shortened V by 3 bases and J by 0 bases, and 12 bases separated the two germline ends. The CDR3 extends over 15 amino acids. DNA for the CDR3: TGTGCCAGCAGTTTTGGGGGACGGAGCTCCTACGAGCAGTACTTC. The encoded protein is CASSFGGRSSYEQYF.

This clonotype was picked up many times. The rearrangement joins TRBV5-4 to TRBJ1-4, with 7 bases that match TRBD1. The germline V gene has CDR1 SGHNT and CDR2 YYREEE (reference sequence). V was clipped by 4 bases and J by 5 bases; unmatched bases: 8. The CDR3 sequence is 15 residues long. The CDR3 here is CASSENRGVNEKLFF. The CDR3 region has the DNA TGTGCCAGCAGCGAAAACAGGGGAGTCAATGAAAAACTGTTTTTT.

Many counts were recorded for this clonotype. The rearrangement joins TRBV7-9 to TRBJ1-1; no clear D gene. The CDR3 consists of 13 residues. Trimming left V 2 bases short and J 1 base short, with 5 bases between. CDR1 SEHNR and CDR2 FQNEAQ come from the germline V gene (reference sequence). CDR3 residues: CASSLMGNTEAFF. The CDR3 nucleotides read TGTGCCAGCAGCTTAATGGGGAACACTGAAGCTTTCTTT. The full variable domain, completed using reference TRBV7-9 and TRBJ1-1, is DTGVSQNPRHKITKRGQNVTFRCDPISEHNRLYWYRQTLGQGPEFLTYFQNEAQLEKSRLLSDRFSAERPKGSFSTLEIQRTEQGDSAMYLCASSLMGNTEAFFGQGTRLTVV.

This clonotype was found many times. This chain uses TRBV12-3 or TRBV12-4 with TRBJ2-3, with 8 bases identical to TRBD1. After removal of 6 bases from V and 6 bases from J, the junction contained 5 bases not matched to a gene. CDR3 length equals 13 residues. CDR3 in DNA: TGTGCCAGCAGCCCAGGGGGCTTCGATACGCAGTATTTT. This sequence encodes CASSPGGFDTQYF.

This clonotype was recorded many times. The chain recombines TRBV2 with TRBJ1-1, with TRBD1 as a possible D gene (6 bases). Per germline, CDR1 SNHLY and CDR2 FYNNEI. The V and J ends lost 3 bases and 5 bases respectively, with 7 bases between them. This CDR3 contains 12 residues. The CDR3 region has the DNA TGTGCCAGCAGTGACCAGGGGACTGAAGCTTTCTTT. Translation gives CASSDQGTEAFF.

This clonotype was seen ten or more times. The chain couples TRBV3-1 to TRBJ2-2, with 11 positions matching TRBD2. The CDR3 runs to 16 residues. Germline V gene sequence: CDR1 LGHDT, CDR2 YNNKEL (reference sequence). The J segment lost 7 bases and the V segment lost 10 bases, leaving 14 bases of the junction unmatched. The CDR3 DNA is TGTGCCACCCAGCCACTAGCGGGGGTTCGCGGCGGGGAGCTGTTTTTT. Translation gives CATQPLAGVRGGELFF. The whole variable domain, filled in from reference TRBV3-1 and TRBJ2-2, reads DTAVSQTPKYLVTQMGNDKSIKCEQNLGHDTMYWYKQDSKKFLKIMFSYNNKELIINETVPNRFSPKSPDKAHLNLHINSLELGDSAVYFCATQPLAGVRGGELFFGEGSRLTVL.

This clonotype was seen ten or more times. The rearrangement links TRBV7-9 to TRBJ1-2; TRBD1 matches at 11 bases. CDR3 size: 15 residues. In germline, CDR1 is SEHNR, CDR2 FQNEAQ (reference sequence). The V and J ends lost 4 bases and 6 bases, in that order; junction bases with no gene match: 7. CDR3 sequence: CASSYPGQGANGYTF. The CDR3 bases are TGTGCCAGCAGCTATCCCGGACAGGGGGCGAATGGCTACACCTTC.

This clonotype was picked up many times. The rearrangement joins TRBV5-1 to TRBJ1-2, with D perhaps matching TRBD1 (6 bases). The CDR3 runs to 13 residues. Germline V gene data show CDR1 as SGHRS and CDR2 as YFSETQ. Trimming removed 4 bases at V and 4 bases at J, with 11 bases between. The CDR3 reads CASSADSPYGYTF. CDR3 nucleotides: TGCGCCAGCAGCGCGGACAGTCCCTATGGCTACACCTTC.

This clonotype was recorded at least ten times. The gene calls are TRBV7-9 and TRBJ2-5; 8 bases line up with TRBD2. The CDR3 covers 14 residues. Germline V gene sequence: CDR1 SEHNR, CDR2 FQNEAQ (reference sequence). Trimming at V came to 4 bases and at J to 5 bases, leaving 6 bases not matched to a gene. DNA for the CDR3: TGTGCCAGCAGCTCGGCGGGGGGTGTCGAGACCCAGTACTTC. It yields the protein CASSSAGGVETQYF.

This clonotype was counted ten times or more. The chain joins TRBV5-1 to TRBJ2-5; a possible D gene is TRBD2 (6 bases). The V end lost 4 bases, the J end lost 4 bases, and 8 bases lay between the germline ends. Germline V lookup: CDR1 SGHRS, CDR2 YFSETQ. The CDR3 spans 12 residues. The CDR3 DNA is TGCGCCAGCAGCGTGGGAGGAGAGACCCAGTACTTC. Residues: CASSVGGETQYF.

Many counts were recorded for this clonotype. This chain uses TRBV7-2 with TRBJ2-7; TRBD1 agrees at 9 bases. Germline V gene lookup returns CDR1 SGHTA and CDR2 FQGNSA. The junction had 10 bases not matched to a gene; V was cut back by 5 bases and J by 5 bases. This CDR3 spans 15 amino acids. In DNA, the CDR3 is TGTGCCAGCAGCAGGAACCGGGACAGGGTCCACGAGCAGTACTTC. Its translation is CASSRNRDRVHEQYF.

This chain connects TRBV30 to TRBJ2-6, with D possibly being TRBD2 (6 bases). CDR1 and CDR2 (germline): GTSNPN, SVGIG (reference sequence). V dropped 5 bases and J dropped 2 bases, with 10 bases sitting between them. The CDR3 is 14 residues long. CDR3 region: CAWSGVPGANVLTF. CDR3 nucleotide sequence: TGTGCCTGGTCGGGGGTGCCTGGGGCCAACGTCCTGACTTTC. The whole variable domain, remainder taken from reference TRBV30 and TRBJ2-6, is SQTIHQWPATLVQPVGSPLSLECTVEGTSNPNLYWYRQAAGRGLQLLFYSVGIGQISSEVPQNLSASRPQDRQFILSSKKLLLSDSGFYLCAWSGVPGANVLTFGAGSRLTVL.

This clonotype was seen at least ten times. The genes are TRBV12-3 or TRBV12-4 and TRBJ2-2, with D tentatively TRBD2 (5 bases). The CDR3 spans 15 residues. V was clipped by 7 bases and J by 4 bases, with 16 bases between them. CDR3 loop: CASTTDTAGTGELFF. Here the CDR3 DNA reads TGTGCCAGCACCACCGACACCGCGGGCACCGGGGAGCTGTTTTTT.

Many counts were recorded for this clonotype. The chain recombines TRBV5-1 with TRBJ1-1; TRBD1 matches 10 bases. J was trimmed by 3 bases and V by 4 bases; bases with no gene match: 9. The CDR3 is made up of 16 amino acids. Germline V lookup: CDR1 SGHRS, CDR2 YFSETQ. The CDR3 region is CASSPLKTGGYTEAFF. The CDR3 DNA reads as TGCGCCAGCAGCCCTCTCAAGACAGGGGGCTACACTGAAGCTTTCTTT.

This clonotype occurred many times. The chain employs TRBV12-3 or TRBV12-4 and TRBJ1-5; D gene uncertain. This CDR3 contains 13 residues. Deletions cut 6 bases from V and 6 bases from J, with 12 bases between. The CDR3 loop reads CASSDGGSQPQHF. DNA of the CDR3: TGTGCCAGCAGCGACGGCGGGAGTCAGCCCCAGCATTTT.